This T cell receptor beta chain came from a study of T cell responses to AZD1222 COVID-19 vaccine. The germline gives CDR1 MNHEY, CDR2 SVGAGI. CDR3 length: 14 amino acids. Between the trimmed V and J ends, which lost 8 bases and 4 bases, there was a span of 15 bases. The data were produced by immunoSEQ multiplex PCR, yet TCRdb's version contains in-frame clones alone and is incomplete. The repertoire consists of tens of thousands of clones, with 86% occurring once and the leading ten covering roughly 6%. Findings and limits, study-wide: At study baseline, merely five or six AZD1222 recipients were seropositive. Spike-specific TCR breadth and depth both grew after two AZD1222 doses. CD4 TCRs associated with vaccination spanned spike, dominating at 160-218 and 743-854. Epitopes outside B.1.351 and B.1.1.7 mutated regions reportedly drew nearly half of spike TCRs.

On this clone: The target antigen is unknown.

This sequence originates from an adult who received the AZD1222 COVID-19 vaccine. This chain connects TRBV6-5 to TRBJ2-1; D is uncertain. The material sequenced was peripheral blood, taken 28 days after the second AZD1222 dose. This CDR3 is CASVGKPTYNEQFF. In nucleotides, the CDR3 is TGTGCCAGCGTGGGGAAACCCACATACAATGAGCAGTTCTTC.